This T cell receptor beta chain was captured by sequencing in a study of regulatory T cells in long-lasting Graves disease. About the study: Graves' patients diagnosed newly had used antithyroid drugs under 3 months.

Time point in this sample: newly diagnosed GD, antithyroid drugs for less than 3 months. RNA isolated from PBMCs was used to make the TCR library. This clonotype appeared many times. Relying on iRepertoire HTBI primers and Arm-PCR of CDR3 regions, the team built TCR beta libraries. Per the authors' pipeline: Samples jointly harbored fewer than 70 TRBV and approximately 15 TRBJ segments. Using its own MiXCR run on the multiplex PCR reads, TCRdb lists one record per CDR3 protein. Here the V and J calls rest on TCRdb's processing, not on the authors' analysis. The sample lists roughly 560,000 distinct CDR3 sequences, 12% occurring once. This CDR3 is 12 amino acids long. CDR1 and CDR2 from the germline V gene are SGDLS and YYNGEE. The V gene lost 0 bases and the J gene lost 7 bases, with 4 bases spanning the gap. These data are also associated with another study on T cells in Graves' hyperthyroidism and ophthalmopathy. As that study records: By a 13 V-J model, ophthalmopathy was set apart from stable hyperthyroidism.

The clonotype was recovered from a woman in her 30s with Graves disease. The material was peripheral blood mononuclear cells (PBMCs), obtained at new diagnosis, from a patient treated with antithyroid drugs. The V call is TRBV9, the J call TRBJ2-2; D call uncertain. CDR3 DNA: TGTGCCAGCAGCGTAGTGGTCGGGGAGCTGTTTTTT. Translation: CASSVVVGELFF.